The 7 T cell receptor beta chains below all came from one sample that was sequenced in a study of blood T cell repertoires in COVID-19. Data came from immunoSEQ multiplex PCR; TCRdb stores just in-frame clones and leaves some out. The sample lists around 57,000 clones, over 80% occurring once. Input material: peripheral blood. The receptors stem from a human donor in a cohort sampled during active COVID-19.

This clone was counted once. The V and J genes are TRBV3-1 (or the pseudogene TRBV3-2) and TRBJ1-4, with a tentative D call TRBD1 (5 bases). V was trimmed by 7 bases and J by 5 bases, leaving 14 bases between them. Germline V CDR1 and CDR2: LGHDT, YNNKEL (reference sequence). The CDR3 has 14 amino acids. The CDR3 sequence: CASNSRGLNEKLFF. DNA of the CDR3: TGTGCCAGCAACTCAAGGGGCCTGAATGAAAAACTGTTTTTT.

The chain employs TRBV6-5 and TRBJ1-4; D remains ambiguous. The CDR3 runs to 13 residues. The V and J ends lost 7 bases and 7 bases respectively, with 13 bases between them. Germline assignment: CDR1 MNHEY and CDR2 SVGAGI. The CDR3 DNA sequence: TGTGCCAGCACCCCATATTCGGGTGAAAAACTGTTTTTT. This encodes CASTPYSGEKLFF.

A single count supports this clone. V is TRBV3-1 (or the pseudogene TRBV3-2) and J is TRBJ1-2; no firm D call. V lost 4 bases and J 4 bases, leaving 16 bases between the germline ends. Germline CDR1 is LGHDT and CDR2 is YNNKEL (reference sequence). This CDR3 is built from 15 residues. The CDR3 DNA sequence: TGTGCCAGCAGCCCGAATGGTGGCACGTTCTATGGCTACACCTTC. This translates into CASSPNGGTFYGYTF.

This clone occurred a few times. The CDR3 protein is CASSQKDRAPGELFF. The CDR3 nucleotides read TGTGCCAGCAGCCAAAAAGACAGGGCCCCCGGGGAGCTGTTTTTT. The J gene is TRBJ2-2, the V gene TRBV3-1 (or the pseudogene TRBV3-2); TRBD1 matches at 7 bases. Germline V lookup: CDR1 LGHDT, CDR2 YNNKEL (reference sequence). V lost 2 bases to trimming and J lost 6 bases; unmatched junction nucleotides: 6. CDR3 length: 15 amino acids.

V usage is TRBV6-5 and J usage is TRBJ1-6; maybe TRBD1 (6 bases). The CDR3 consists of 14 residues. Germline values: CDR1 MNHEY, CDR2 SVGAGI. V was clipped by 2 bases and J by 9 bases, with 11 bases between them. CDR3 DNA: TGTGCCAGCAGTTACGGGGACAAAGGTTCACCCCTCCACTTT. Amino acids: CASSYGDKGSPLHF.

This clone was seen once. This chain links TRBV9 with TRBJ1-2; 7 bases align to TRBD1. Germline CDR1 SGDLS, CDR2 YYNGEE. The ends lost 4 bases at V and 6 bases at J; junction bases unmatched: 18. The CDR3 extends over 17 amino acids. CDR3 DNA: TGTGCCAGCAGCTCCCCACCGCGGGACAGAGCCCTTCATGGCTACACCTTC. Amino acids: CASSSPPRDRALHGYTF.

The chain uses TRBV4-3 and TRBJ2-2; D possibly corresponds to TRBD2 (6 bases). Trimming removed 4 bases at V and 4 bases at J, with 13 bases between. CDR1 is LGHNA and CDR2 is YSLEER in the germline V gene. The length of the CDR3 is 15 residues. CDR3 sequence: CASSLRGRGTGELFF. The CDR3 DNA reads TGCGCCAGCAGCCTGCGGGGCCGCGGCACCGGGGAGCTGTTTTTT.